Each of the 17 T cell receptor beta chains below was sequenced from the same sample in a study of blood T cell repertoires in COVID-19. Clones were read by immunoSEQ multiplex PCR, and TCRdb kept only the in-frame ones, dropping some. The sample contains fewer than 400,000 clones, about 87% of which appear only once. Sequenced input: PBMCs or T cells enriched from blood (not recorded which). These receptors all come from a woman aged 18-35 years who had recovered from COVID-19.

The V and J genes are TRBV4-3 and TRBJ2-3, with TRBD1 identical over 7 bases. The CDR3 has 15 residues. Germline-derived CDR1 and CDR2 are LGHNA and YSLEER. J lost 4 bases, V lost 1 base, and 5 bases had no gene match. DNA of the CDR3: TGCGCCAGCAGCCAAGCCGGGACAGCGGCAGATACGCAGTATTTT. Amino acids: CASSQAGTAADTQYF.

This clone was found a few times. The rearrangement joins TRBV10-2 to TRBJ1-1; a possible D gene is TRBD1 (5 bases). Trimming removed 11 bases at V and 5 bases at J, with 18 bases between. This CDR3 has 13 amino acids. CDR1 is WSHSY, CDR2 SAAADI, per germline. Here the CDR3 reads CAALSFGGTEAFF. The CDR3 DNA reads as TGCGCCGCGTTGTCTTTTGGGGGGACTGAAGCTTTCTTT.

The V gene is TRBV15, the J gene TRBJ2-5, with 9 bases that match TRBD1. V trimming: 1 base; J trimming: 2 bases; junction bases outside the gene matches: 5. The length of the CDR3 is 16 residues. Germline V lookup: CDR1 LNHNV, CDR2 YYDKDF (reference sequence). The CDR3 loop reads CATSRGKGQGQETQYF. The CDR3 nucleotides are TGTGCCACCAGCAGAGGGAAGGGACAGGGTCAAGAGACCCAGTACTTC.

In nucleotides, the CDR3 is TGTGCCAGCAGCTTAGGTTCTTCCATATATTTT. This translates into CASSLGSSIYF. The V call is TRBV7-2, the J call TRBJ1-3; D gene unclear. V dropped 1 base and J dropped 11 bases, with 6 bases sitting between them. Germline CDR1 is SGHTA and CDR2 is FQGNSA. This CDR3 spans 11 amino acids.

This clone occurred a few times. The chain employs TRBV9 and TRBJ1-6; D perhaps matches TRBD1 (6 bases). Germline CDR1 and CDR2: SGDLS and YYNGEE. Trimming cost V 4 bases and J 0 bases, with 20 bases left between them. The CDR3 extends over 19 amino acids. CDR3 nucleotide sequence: TGTGCCAGCAGCCCCACCCTCCGCCAGGGGAGCTCCTATAATTCACCCCTCCACTTT. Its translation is CASSPTLRQGSSYNSPLHF.

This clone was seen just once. CDR3 protein: CASGTGGRAFF. Written as DNA, the CDR3 is TGTGCCAGCGGGACAGGGGGCAGAGCTTTCTTT. The genes are TRBV27 and TRBJ1-1; TRBD1 agrees at 12 bases. V trimming: 8 bases; J trimming: 10 bases; junction bases outside the gene matches: 2. The length of the CDR3 is 11 residues. CDR1 is MNHEY and CDR2 is SMNVEV in the germline V gene (reference sequence).

CDR3 sequence: CASSLGSFYNSPLHF. CDR3 nucleotide sequence: TGTGCCAGCTCACTCGGGAGCTTCTATAATTCACCCCTCCACTTT. The rearrangement joins TRBV18 to TRBJ1-6; D call uncertain. The germline V gene has CDR1 KGHSH and CDR2 LQKENI. This CDR3 is built from 15 residues. The V and J ends lost 4 bases and 3 bases respectively, with 10 bases between them.

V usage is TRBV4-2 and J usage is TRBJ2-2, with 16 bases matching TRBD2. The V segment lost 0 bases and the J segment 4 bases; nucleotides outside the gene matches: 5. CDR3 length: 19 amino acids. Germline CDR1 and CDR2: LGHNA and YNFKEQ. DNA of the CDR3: TGTGCCAGCAGCCAAGATGGGACTAGCGGGAGGGGGGGCACCGGGGAGCTGTTTTTT. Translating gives CASSQDGTSGRGGTGELFF.

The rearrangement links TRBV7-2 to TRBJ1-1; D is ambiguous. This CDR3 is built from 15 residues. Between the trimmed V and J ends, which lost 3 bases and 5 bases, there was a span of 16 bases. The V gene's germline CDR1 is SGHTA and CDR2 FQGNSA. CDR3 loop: CASSLTTRLGTEAFF. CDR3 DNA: TGTGCCAGCAGCTTGACGACACGGCTTGGGACTGAAGCTTTCTTT.

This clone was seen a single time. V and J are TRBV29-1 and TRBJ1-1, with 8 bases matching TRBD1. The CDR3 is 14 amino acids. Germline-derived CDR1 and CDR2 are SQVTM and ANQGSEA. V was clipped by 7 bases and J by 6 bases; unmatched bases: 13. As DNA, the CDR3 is TGCAGCGGTACCGGACAGGGTTCTATTTCTGAAGCTTTCTTT. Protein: CSGTGQGSISEAFF. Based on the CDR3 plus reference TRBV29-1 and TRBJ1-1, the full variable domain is SAVISQKPSRDICQRGTSLTIQCQVDSQVTMMFWYRQQPGQSLTLIATANQGSEATYESGFVIDKFPISRPNLTFSTLTVSNMSPEDSSIYLCSGTGQGSISEAFFGQGTRLTVV.

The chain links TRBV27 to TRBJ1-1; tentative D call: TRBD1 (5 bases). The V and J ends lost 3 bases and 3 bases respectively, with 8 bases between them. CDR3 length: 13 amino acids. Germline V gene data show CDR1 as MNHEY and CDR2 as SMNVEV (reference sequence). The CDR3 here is CASSFLRDTEAFF. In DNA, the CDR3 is TGTGCCAGCAGTTTTCTCAGGGACACTGAAGCTTTCTTT.

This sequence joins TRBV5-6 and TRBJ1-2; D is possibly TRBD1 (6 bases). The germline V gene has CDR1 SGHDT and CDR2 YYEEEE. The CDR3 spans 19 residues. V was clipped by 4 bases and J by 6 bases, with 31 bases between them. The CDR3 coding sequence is TGTGCCAGCAGCCCATTGGGGGGGCTTGACCTATTTGCTACCCATGGCTACACCTTC. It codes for CASSPLGGLDLFATHGYTF.

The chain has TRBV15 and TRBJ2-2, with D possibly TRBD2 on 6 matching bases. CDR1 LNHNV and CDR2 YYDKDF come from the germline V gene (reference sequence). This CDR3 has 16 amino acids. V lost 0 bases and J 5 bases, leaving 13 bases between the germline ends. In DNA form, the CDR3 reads TGTGCCACCAGCAGAGAGCCCGGGGGTGGGACCGGGGAGCTGTTTTTT. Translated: CATSREPGGGTGELFF.

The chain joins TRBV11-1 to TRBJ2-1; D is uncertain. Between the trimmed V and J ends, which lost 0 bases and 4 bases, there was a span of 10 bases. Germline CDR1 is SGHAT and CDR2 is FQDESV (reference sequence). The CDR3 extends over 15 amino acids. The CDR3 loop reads CASSLALIDYNEQFF. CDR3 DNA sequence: TGTGCCAGCAGCTTAGCACTCATCGATTACAATGAGCAGTTCTTC.

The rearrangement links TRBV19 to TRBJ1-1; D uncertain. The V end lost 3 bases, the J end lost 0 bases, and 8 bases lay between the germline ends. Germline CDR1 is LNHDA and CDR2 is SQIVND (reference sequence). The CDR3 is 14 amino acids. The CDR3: CASSMRLLNTEAFF. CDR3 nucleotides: TGTGCCAGTAGTATGAGGCTTTTGAACACTGAAGCTTTCTTT.

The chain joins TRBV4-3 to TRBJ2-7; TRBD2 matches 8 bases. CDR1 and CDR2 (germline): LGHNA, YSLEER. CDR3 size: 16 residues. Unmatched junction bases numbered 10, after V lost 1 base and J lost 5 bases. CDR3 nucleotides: TGCGCCAGCAGCCAAGGCTTGGGACGGGGGGGCGACGAGCAGTACTTC. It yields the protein CASSQGLGRGGDEQYF.

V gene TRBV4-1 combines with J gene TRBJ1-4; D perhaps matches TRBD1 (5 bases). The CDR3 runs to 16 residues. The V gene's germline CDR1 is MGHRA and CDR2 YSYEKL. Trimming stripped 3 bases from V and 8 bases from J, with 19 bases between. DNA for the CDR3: TGCGCCAGCAGCCAGGACGGGGGATCACAAGGGGAAAAACTGTTTTTT. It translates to CASSQDGGSQGEKLFF.